Listed below are T cell receptor beta chains from one sample, sequenced in a study of cytomegalovirus exposure and HLA in healthy donors. Assay: immunoSEQ multiplex PCR; the TCRdb copy retains only in-frame clones and omits some. The repertoire holds around 90,000 clones, with around two thirds as singletons. The source material was PBMCs. These receptors were taken from a woman in her 30s in good health and CMV-seropositive. Both conserved end residues are part of each CDR3. Fields, in order: D gene, clone size, J gene, V gene, CDR3 DNA, CDR3 protein. The D gene is left open where the match is weak. Rows give clone size only sometimes, using once, few, many, or a class for an expanded clone.

>.|.|TRBJ1-1|TRBV2
TGTGCCAGCAGTATTCAGGGGCTGAACACTGAAGCTTTCTTT
CASSIQGLNTEAFF
>.|few|TRBJ1-2|TRBV9
TGTGCCAGCAGTGCAGGCGGGCATAGTGCTAACTATGGCTACACCTTC
CASSAGGHSANYGYTF
>.|.|TRBJ2-7|TRBV19
TGTGCCAGTAGTATGGGGGCAGAGATTGAGCAGTACTTC
CASSMGAEIEQYF
>.|once|TRBJ2-7|TRBV28
TGTGCCAGCAGTCGCCCTGGCCCTACAGTCCACGAGCAGTACTTC
CASSRPGPTVHEQYF
>.|few|TRBJ1-5|TRBV4-1
TGCGCCAGCAGCCAAGGCAGGACAGCTCAGCCCCAGCATTTT
CASSQGRTAQPQHF
>.|few|TRBJ1-1|TRBV2
TGTGCCAGCAGTGAGTCGCCAGGCCGGAACACTGAAGCTTTCTTT
CASSESPGRNTEAFF
>.|.|TRBJ1-1|TRBV25-1
TGTGCCAGCAGTATTACAGGGTTGAACACTGAAGCTTTCTTT
CASSITGLNTEAFF
>.|.|TRBJ2-5|TRBV11-2
TGTGCCAGCAGCAGACAGAACCAAGAGACCCAGTACTTC
CASSRQNQETQYF
>TRBD2|once|TRBJ2-1|TRBV29-1
TGCAGCGTTGTGGGAGGGTACTCCTACAATGAGCAGTTCTTC
CSVVGGYSYNEQFF
>TRBD2|.|TRBJ2-3|TRBV7-9
TGTGCCAGCAGCTTACAGGGACTAGCGAACACAGATACGCAGTATTTT
CASSLQGLANTDTQYF